The rows below give T cell receptor beta chains drawn from one sample of a study of blood T cell repertoires in COVID-19. Method: immunoSEQ multiplex PCR; TCRdb's copy keeps in-frame clones and lacks some. The table records 90,000 to 140,000 clones, about 76% of them present only once. Material: peripheral blood. These receptors were taken from a man older than 75 with acute or convalescent COVID-19. Both conserved end residues are part of each CDR3. The order of the fields is V gene, D gene, clone size, J gene, CDR3 protein, CDR3 DNA. A D gene is named only where the DNA matches it firmly. Expanded clones are given a class, and other clones once, few, many or no size at all.

TRBV7-6	TRBD1	NA	TRBJ2-5	CASSPRYAGTGGETQYF	TGTGCCAGCAGCCCACGCTACGCCGGGACAGGAGGGGAGACCCAGTACTTC
TRBV28	TRBD1	NA	TRBJ1-2	CASSSRDRPSYGYTF	TGTGCCAGCAGTTCCCGGGACAGACCCAGCTATGGCTACACCTTC
TRBV6-2/TRBV6-3	NA	NA	TRBJ1-5	CASSYSTARNQPQHF	TGTGCCAGCAGTTACTCGACAGCGCGCAATCAGCCCCAGCATTTT
TRBV16	NA	once	TRBJ2-7	CASSPLGLLYEQYF	TGTGCCAGCAGCCCCCTGGGACTTCTCTACGAGCAGTACTTC
TRBV12-5	NA	NA	TRBJ1-4	CASGRQLTNEKLFF	TGTGCTAGTGGTCGACAGCTAACTAATGAAAAACTGTTTTTT
TRBV18	NA	NA	TRBJ1-3	CASSPESISGNTIYF	TGTGCCAGCTCACCAGAGTCAATCTCTGGAAACACCATATATTTT
TRBV5-4	TRBD1	NA	TRBJ2-1	CASSLRDRVNNEQFF	TGTGCCAGCAGCTTAAGGGACAGGGTCAACAATGAGCAGTTCTTC
TRBV28	NA	NA	TRBJ1-1	CASTQQRNTEAFF	TGTGCCAGTACCCAACAGAGGAACACTGAAGCTTTCTTT
TRBV28	NA	NA	TRBJ1-1	CASTPRGDTEAFF	TGTGCCAGCACCCCCCGGGGGGACACTGAAGCTTTCTTT
TRBV18	TRBD2	NA	TRBJ2-5	CASSQDLAGGETQYF	TGTGCCAGCTCACAAGATCTAGCGGGAGGGGAGACCCAGTACTTC
TRBV7-3	NA	NA	TRBJ1-1	CASSLTLGNTEAFF	TGTGCCAGCAGCTTGACTCTTGGGAACACTGAAGCTTTCTTT
TRBV3-1/TRBV3-2	NA	once	TRBJ1-6	CASSQRGNSPLHF	TGTGCCAGCAGCCAGAGGGGGAATTCACCCCTCCACTTT
TRBV5-5	TRBD1	few	TRBJ1-4	CASSLNQGGKLFF	TGTGCCAGCAGCTTGAACCAGGGGGGAAAACTGTTTTTT
TRBV19	NA	NA	TRBJ1-2	CASYAGPPNYGYTF	TGTGCCAGTTACGCAGGGCCCCCTAACTATGGCTACACCTTC
TRBV14	NA	NA	TRBJ2-7	CASSQEWQGSQYF	TGTGCCAGCAGCCAAGAATGGCAGGGGAGTCAGTACTTC
TRBV3-1/TRBV3-2	NA	NA	TRBJ2-3	CASSLRLTWGTDTQYF	TGTGCCAGCAGCCTAAGACTAACCTGGGGCACAGATACGCAGTATTTT
TRBV15	TRBD1	NA	TRBJ2-3	CATSRGTGLLHTQYF	TGTGCCACCAGCAGAGGGACAGGGTTACTCCATACGCAGTATTTT
TRBV6-5	NA	NA	TRBJ1-1	CASTGGGMNTEAFF	TGTGCCAGCACCGGAGGTGGCATGAACACTGAAGCTTTCTTT
TRBV27	TRBD1	few	TRBJ1-2	CASRVTGGGIYGYTF	TGTGCCAGCAGGGTGACAGGGGGCGGAATTTATGGCTACACCTTC
TRBV29-1	NA	NA	TRBJ2-1	CSVDRGSYNEQFF	TGCAGCGTTGACAGGGGATCCTACAATGAGCAGTTCTTC
TRBV3-1/TRBV3-2	TRBD1	NA	TRBJ1-2	CASSPTGSQASGYTF	TGTGCCAGCAGCCCGACAGGGTCGCAGGCGTCGGGCTACACCTTC
TRBV7-6	TRBD2	NA	TRBJ2-7	CASSSGLAGGPEGEQYF	TGTGCCAGCAGCTCGGGACTAGCGGGAGGGCCCGAGGGCGAGCAGTACTTC
TRBV27	TRBD1	NA	TRBJ1-1	CASSTTGGNTEAFF	TGTGCCAGCAGTACGACAGGGGGCAACACTGAAGCTTTCTTT
TRBV6-4	TRBD2	NA	TRBJ2-7	CAKETSGRHYEQYF	TGTGCCAAGGAGACTAGCGGGAGGCACTACGAGCAGTACTTC
TRBV6-5	TRBD1	NA	TRBJ1-2	CASSYSDRTGYGYTF	TGTGCCAGCAGTTACTCGGACAGGACAGGGTATGGCTACACCTTC
TRBV5-4	NA	NA	TRBJ2-1	CASRDGLTEYEQFF	TGTGCCAGCAGGGATGGACTAACCGAATATGAGCAGTTCTTC
TRBV12-3/TRBV12-4	NA	few	TRBJ1-1	CASSLQGMAEAFF	TGTGCCAGCAGTTTACAGGGGATGGCTGAAGCTTTCTTT
TRBV5-1	NA	NA	TRBJ2-3	CASNSVSTDTQYF	TGCGCCAGCAACTCCGTCTCCACAGATACGCAGTATTTT
TRBV18	NA	NA	TRBJ2-6	CASSREASGANVLTF	TGTGCCAGCTCACGGGAGGCCTCTGGGGCCAACGTCCTGACTTTC
TRBV10-3	TRBD2	NA	TRBJ2-1	CAISELSSGSNNEQFF	TGTGCCATCAGTGAGTTGTCTAGCGGGAGCAACAATGAGCAGTTCTTC
TRBV5-1	NA	NA	TRBJ1-1	CASSFSPPIKNTEAFF	TGCGCCAGCAGCTTCTCCCCACCTATAAAAAACACTGAAGCTTTCTTT
TRBV29-1	TRBD2	NA	TRBJ2-3	CSATSGTDTQYF	TGCAGCGCCACTAGCGGGACAGATACGCAGTATTTT
TRBV27	TRBD1	NA	TRBJ2-2	CASSLRGTGMNTGELFF	TGTGCCAGCAGTTTACGGGGGACAGGGATGAACACCGGGGAGCTGTTTTTT
TRBV18	NA	NA	TRBJ2-3	CASSQGEDTQYF	TGTGCCAGCTCACAGGGGGAAGATACGCAGTATTTT
TRBV19	TRBD2	few	TRBJ2-1	CASSMRLATSGRNEQFF	TGTGCCAGTAGTATGCGACTAGCTACTAGCGGGAGGAATGAGCAGTTCTTC
TRBV25-1	NA	NA	TRBJ1-1	CASSPQDRLLMNTEAFF	TGTGCCAGCAGTCCCCAGGACAGACTGCTCATGAACACTGAAGCTTTCTTT
TRBV5-1	NA	NA	TRBJ2-7	CASRQASGEQYF	TGCGCCAGCCGACAGGCTTCGGGCGAGCAGTACTTC
TRBV19	NA	NA	TRBJ2-1	CASSKTPSSYNEQFF	TGTGCCAGTAGTAAGACACCGAGCTCCTACAATGAGCAGTTCTTC
TRBV7-2	NA	NA	TRBJ2-1	CASSPPAGWSYNEQFF	TGTGCCAGCAGCCCGCCGGCGGGATGGTCCTACAATGAGCAGTTCTTC
TRBV18	TRBD1	NA	TRBJ1-5	CASSSGQGKLQPQHF	TGTGCCAGCTCCTCGGGACAGGGGAAATTACAGCCCCAGCATTTT
TRBV27	NA	NA	TRBJ1-1	CASRPQTGLKTEAFF	TGTGCCAGCAGACCCCAAACAGGGCTGAAGACTGAAGCTTTCTTT